The rows below give T cell receptor beta chains drawn from one sample of a study of blood T cells in healthy people across ages. One entry per CDR3 protein, called by TCRdb with MiXCR from the 5' RACE reads. The sample lists about 580,000 distinct CDR3 sequences; about 45% were seen once. The sample taken for sequencing was blood. Source of these receptors: an elderly man in good health. The CDR3 runs from the conserved cysteine through the conserved F or W. A D gene is named only where the DNA matches it firmly. Size is stated for part of the rows, as once, few or many counts, or as a class when the clone is expanded.

TRBD2	.	16	TRBV7-9	TRBJ2-3	CASSPEGLAGGAGQYF	TGTGCCAGCAGCCCCGAGGGACTAGCGGGGGGGGCTGGGCAGTATTTT
.	many	17	TRBV6-6	TRBJ1-5	CASEAVGVGSYGQPQHF	TGTGCCAGCGAAGCCGTCGGGGTGGGGAGTTACGGTCAGCCCCAGCATTTT
.	.	14	TRBV30	TRBJ1-2	CAWSVYVTEPSHTF	TGTGCCTGGAGTGTATACGTGACGGAGCCCTCCCACACCTTC
.	.	16	TRBV6-7	TRBJ2-3	CASSCTGRGVQDTQYF	TGTGCCAGCAGCTGCACGGGGCGTGGGGTCCAGGATACGCAGTATTTT
.	once	13	TRBV7-3	TRBJ2-2	CASSLEGGERLFF	TGTGCCAGCAGCTTAGAAGGAGGGGAGAGACTGTTTTTT
.	.	12	TRBV6-1	TRBJ2-3	CASSELRDTQYF	TGTGCCAGCAGTGAGTTGAGGGATACGCAGTATTTT
TRBD2	.	14	TRBV5-1	TRBJ2-5	CASSFGLVLETQYF	TGCGCCAGCAGCTTCGGACTAGTGCTGGAGACCCAGTACTTC
TRBD2	.	17	TRBV6-5	TRBJ2-7	CASSYLPLAGRIYEQYF	TGTGCCAGCAGTTACTTACCTCTAGCGGGACGAATCTACGAGCAGTACTTC
.	few	16	TRBV6-5	TRBJ1-2	CASSYRRRGGNYGYTF	TGTGCCAGCAGTTACAGGCGGCGGGGGGGCAACTATGGCTACACCTTC
TRBD1	.	15	TRBV12-5	TRBJ2-3	CAGGFAGQGTDTQYF	TGTGCTGGGGGGTTTGCGGGACAGGGGACAGATACGCAGTATTTT
.	many	14	TRBV9	TRBJ2-5	CASSVGSTLETQYF	TGTGCCAGCAGCGTAGGGTCGACGCTAGAGACCCAGTACTTC
TRBD1	.	14	TRBV12-3/TRBV12-4	TRBJ2-7	CASSNQGASYEQYF	TGTGCCAGCAGTAACCAGGGGGCCTCCTACGAGCAGTACTTC
TRBD1	.	13	TRBV7-3	TRBJ2-1	CASSPTGAHEQFF	TGTGCCAGCAGCCCGACAGGGGCCCATGAGCAGTTCTTC
TRBD2	.	17	TRBV6-2/TRBV6-3	TRBJ2-7	CASRYSPGSGVYNEQYF	TGTGCCAGCAGGTACTCGCCTGGTAGCGGGGTCTACAATGAGCAGTACTTC
.	.	15	TRBV7-2	TRBJ1-1	CASSLSGGVNTEAFF	TGTGCCAGCAGCTTATCCGGCGGGGTAAACACTGAAGCTTTCTTT
.	few	17	TRBV9	TRBJ2-6	CASSPRDGTLGANVLTF	TGTGCCAGCAGCCCTCGGGACGGGACTCTGGGGGCCAACGTCCTGACTTTC
TRBD2	.	15	TRBV12-3/TRBV12-4	TRBJ2-5	CASLDRGGGQETQYF	TGTGCCAGCCTTGATCGGGGGGGAGGGCAAGAGACCCAGTACTTC
TRBD2	.	16	TRBV12-3/TRBV12-4	TRBJ2-3	CASSLYGGSIADTEYF	TGTGCCAGCAGTTTATATGGCGGGAGTATAGCAGATACGGAGTATTTT
TRBD1	many	16	TRBV6-5	TRBJ2-1	CASRGQDREPYNEQFF	TGTGCCAGCAGAGGACAGGACAGGGAACCCTACAATGAGCAGTTCTTC
.	few	11	TRBV20-1	TRBJ2-5	CSASLETSTYF	TGCAGTGCTAGCCTAGAGACGAGCACGTACTTC
.	.	14	TRBV7-2	TRBJ1-2	CASSPGAGVYGYTF	TGTGCCAGCAGCCCCGGGGCTGGCGTCTATGGCTACACCTTC
TRBD1	few	16	TRBV5-1	TRBJ2-1	CASSLARDRGLGEQFF	TGCGCCAGCAGCTTGGCTCGGGACAGGGGGTTGGGGGAGCAGTTCTTC
TRBD1	few	19	TRBV7-2	TRBJ2-5	CASSLGGTGAWSTSGTQYF	TGTGCCAGCAGCTTAGGGGGGACAGGGGCTTGGTCCACCAGTGGGACCCAGTACTTC
.	.	13	TRBV7-3	TRBJ1-1	CASRSSQNTEAFF	TGTGCCAGCAGATCATCACAGAACACTGAAGCTTTCTTT
TRBD2	few	15	TRBV20-1	TRBJ2-1	CSATPIAGSYNEQFF	TGCAGTGCTACGCCGATAGCGGGCTCCTACAATGAGCAGTTCTTC
TRBD1	few	12	TRBV29-1	TRBJ2-5	CSAGRDRETQYF	TGCAGCGCGGGACGGGACAGAGAGACCCAGTACTTC
TRBD2	.	16	TRBV25-1	TRBJ2-7	CASSGLAGEGSCEQYF	TGTGCCAGCAGTGGACTAGCGGGAGAAGGGTCCTGCGAGCAGTACTTC
.	.	12	TRBV3-1	TRBJ2-5	CASSTSQETQYF	TGTGCCAGCAGCACCTCGCAAGAGACCCAGTACTTC
TRBD2	.	18	TRBV20-1	TRBJ2-5	CSASTGTSGGLWGETQYF	TGCAGTGCTAGTACGGGGACTAGTGGGGGGTTATGGGGAGAGACCCAGTACTTC
.	once	12	TRBV2	TRBJ2-3	CASKEEADTQYF	TGTGCCAGCAAAGAGGAAGCAGATACGCAGTATTTT
.	few	13	TRBV9	TRBJ2-3	CASSEGFIDTQYF	TGTGCCAGCAGCGAGGGCTTCATAGATACGCAGTATTTT
.	.	12	TRBV20-1	TRBJ2-7	CSVRVPPSEQYF	TGCAGCGTCCGGGTCCCCCCGTCCGAGCAGTACTTC
TRBD1	.	17	TRBV5-1	TRBJ2-7	CASSLATTGEFSDEQYF	TGCGCCAGCAGCTTGGCAACAACAGGGGAATTCTCCGACGAGCAGTACTTC
.	few	16	TRBV24-1	TRBJ2-1	CATSDSGAGIDNEQFF	TGTGCCACCAGTGATTCAGGGGCAGGGATCGACAATGAGCAGTTCTTC
TRBD2	.	18	TRBV7-2	TRBJ2-4	CASSLTSGRAQAGNIQYF	TGTGCCAGCAGCTTAACTAGCGGGAGGGCCCAAGCGGGAAACATTCAGTACTTC
.	few	12	TRBV29-1	TRBJ2-5	CSVRWGQETQYF	TGCAGCGTAAGGTGGGGACAAGAGACCCAGTACTTC
.	.	14	TRBV7-3	TRBJ2-7	CASSLKGVEYEQYF	TGTGCCAGCAGCTTGAAAGGGGTAGAGTACGAGCAGTACTTC
.	.	14	TRBV27	TRBJ1-5	CASSRTGWRQPQHF	TGTGCCAGCAGTAGAACAGGGTGGAGACAGCCCCAGCATTTT
TRBD1	.	14	TRBV4-3	TRBJ1-2	CASSQGQGRYGYTF	TGCGCCAGCAGCCAAGGACAGGGGCGCTATGGCTACACCTTC
.	many	16	TRBV6-5	TRBJ2-5	CASSSLGARGQETQYF	TGTGCCAGCAGTTCCCTCGGGGCTAGGGGACAAGAGACCCAGTACTTC
.	few	12	TRBV7-2	TRBJ2-7	CASSLYSYEQYF	TGTGCCAGCAGCTTGTACTCCTACGAGCAGTACTTC
.	.	16	TRBV3-1	TRBJ2-1	CASSQAGGNLYNEQFF	TGTGCCAGCAGCCAAGCAGGCGGGAACCTCTACAATGAGCAGTTCTTC
.	many	14	TRBV6-5	TRBJ2-7	CATTDLAGGREQYF	TGTGCCACTACAGATCTGGCCGGGGGACGGGAGCAGTACTTC